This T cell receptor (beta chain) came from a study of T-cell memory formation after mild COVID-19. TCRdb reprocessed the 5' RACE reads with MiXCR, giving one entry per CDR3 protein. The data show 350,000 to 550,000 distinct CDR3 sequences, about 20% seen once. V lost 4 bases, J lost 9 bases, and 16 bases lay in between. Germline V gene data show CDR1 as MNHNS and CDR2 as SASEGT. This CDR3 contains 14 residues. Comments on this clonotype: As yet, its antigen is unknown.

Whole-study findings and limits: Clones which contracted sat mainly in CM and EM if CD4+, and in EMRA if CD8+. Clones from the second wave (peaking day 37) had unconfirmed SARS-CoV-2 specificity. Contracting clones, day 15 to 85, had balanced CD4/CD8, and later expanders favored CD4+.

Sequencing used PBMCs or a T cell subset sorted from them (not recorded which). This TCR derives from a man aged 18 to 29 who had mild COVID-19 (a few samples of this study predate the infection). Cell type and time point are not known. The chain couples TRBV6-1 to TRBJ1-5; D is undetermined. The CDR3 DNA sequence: TGTGCCAGCAGTGCCACACACGGAGGAGGGCCCCAGCATTTT. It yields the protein CASSATHGGGPQHF.